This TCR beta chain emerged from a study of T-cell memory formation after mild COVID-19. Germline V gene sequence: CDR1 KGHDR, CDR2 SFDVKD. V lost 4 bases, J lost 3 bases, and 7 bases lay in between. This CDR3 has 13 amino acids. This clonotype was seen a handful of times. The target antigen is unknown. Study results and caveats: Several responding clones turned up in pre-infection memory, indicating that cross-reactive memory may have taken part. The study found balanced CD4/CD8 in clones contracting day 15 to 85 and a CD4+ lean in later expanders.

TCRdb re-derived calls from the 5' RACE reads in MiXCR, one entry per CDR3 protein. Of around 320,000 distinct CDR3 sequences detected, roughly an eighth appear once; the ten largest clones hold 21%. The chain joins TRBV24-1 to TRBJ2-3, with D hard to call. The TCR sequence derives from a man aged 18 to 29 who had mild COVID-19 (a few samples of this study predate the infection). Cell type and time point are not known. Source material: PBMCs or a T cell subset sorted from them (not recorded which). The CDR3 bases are TGTGCCACCAGTGAGCCCGGGACAGATACGCAGTATTTT. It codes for CATSEPGTDTQYF.